This is a list of T cell receptor beta chains from one sample in a study of siplizumab effects on memory and regulatory T cells. Sequenced by immunoSEQ multiplex PCR; TCRdb stores in-frame clones only, minus some. The sample holds some 70,000 clones, approximately 88% seen once. The specimen sequenced was Tregs sorted from blood. The receptor source for this set is a human donor in good health. The CDR3 runs from the conserved cysteine through the conserved F or W. The D gene is left open where the match is weak. A clone size is listed for some rows: how often the clone was seen (once, few, many), or a class if it is expanded.

v_gene	abundance	j_gene	d_gene	CDR3aa	CDR3nt
TRBV12-5	-	TRBJ1-2	-	CASGPPAGGYTF	TGTGCTAGTGGCCCCCCTGCGGGTGGCTACACCTTC
TRBV2	-	TRBJ1-5	-	CASSKGLYQPQHF	TGTGCCAGCAGTAAGGGTTTATATCAGCCCCAGCATTTT
TRBV6-5	few	TRBJ1-2	TRBD1	CASRKDRGGIYGYTF	TGTGCCAGCAGGAAAGACAGGGGGGGGATCTATGGCTACACCTTC
TRBV7-6	-	TRBJ1-3	-	CASRSGGLGSGNTIYF	TGTGCCAGCAGGTCGGGAGGGTTGGGCTCTGGAAACACCATATATTTT
TRBV7-2	-	TRBJ2-7	-	CASSLRPTSLLQYF	TGTGCCAGCAGCTTAAGGCCAACTAGTCTCTTGCAGTACTTC
TRBV6-1	-	TRBJ1-1	-	CASLRVNTEAFF	TGTGCCAGCCTACGGGTGAACACTGAAGCTTTCTTT
TRBV7-8	-	TRBJ2-2	TRBD2	CASSGVAGVAGELFF	TGTGCCAGCAGCGGGGTTGCGGGGGTGGCCGGGGAGCTGTTTTTT
TRBV2	-	TRBJ2-5	-	CASSEALSRGQETQYF	TGTGCCAGCAGTGAAGCCCTGTCCAGGGGACAAGAGACCCAGTACTTC
TRBV5-4	once	TRBJ2-7	TRBD2	CASSSGLAGVLNEQYF	TGTGCCAGCAGCTCGGGACTAGCGGGAGTTCTCAACGAGCAGTACTTC
TRBV14	-	TRBJ2-1	TRBD2	CASSLGTSGEQFF	TGTGCCAGCAGCCTAGGGACTAGTGGTGAGCAGTTCTTC